This T cell receptor (beta chain) is from a study of shared clonotypes between healthy human individuals. Whole-study findings and limits: Some naive CD4 clonotypes, roughly 5%, turned up in common across four donors.

Note on this clone: Its antigen is undetermined.

CDR1 SGHRS and CDR2 YFSETQ come from the germline V gene. V trimming: 4 bases; J trimming: 4 bases; junction bases outside the gene matches: 5. The CDR3 runs to 15 residues. Original data processing: There were no quality scores in the junction-only immunoSEQ sequences, so filtering differed. Generated by immunoSEQ multiplex PCR, the TCRdb table keeps only in-frame clones and is missing some. The V and J calls and clone size were taken over from that table, and D and trimming were inferred from the DNA. Here the sample spans 900,000 to 1,200,000 clones, 75% to 85% being singletons. The study separated CD4+ cells into CD45RA+ naive and CD45RA-negative memory subsets.

Sample: memory CD4+ T cells from PBMCs. Sample subset: CD45RA-negative fraction. The rearrangement links TRBV5-1 to TRBJ2-3; 11 bases line up with TRBD2. This receptor was obtained from a young man in good health. Some clones in this sample may be carry-over from other donors' samples. The CDR3 region has the DNA TGCGCCAGCAGCCGGGGACTAGCGGATGCAGATACGCAGTATTTT. It specifies CASSRGLADADTQYF.